This record covers a single T cell receptor (beta chain). TCRdb ran MiXCR on the 5' RACE reads and lists one entry per CDR3 protein. This sample has about 270,000 distinct CDR3 sequences, with about a sixth found just once. This sample stems from a study of T-cell memory formation after mild COVID-19. The CDR3 consists of 14 residues. Trimming cost V 6 bases and J 4 bases, with 16 bases left between them. From germline, CDR1 is SGHTA and CDR2 FQGNSA. The chain employs TRBV7-2 and TRBJ2-7; a weak D match, TRBD2 (5 bases). Input material: PBMCs or a T cell subset sorted from them (not recorded which). This clonotype was sampled from a man aged 18 to 30 who had mild COVID-19 (a few samples of this study predate the infection). Cell type and time point are not known. CDR3 DNA: TGTGCCAGCAGTAGCGCGGGCCCCGGGTACGAGCAGTACTTC. This codes for CASSSAGPGYEQYF.